What follows is one TCR beta chain and its context. Its specificity is not known. Method: immunoSEQ multiplex PCR; TCRdb's copy keeps in-frame clones and lacks some. The sample includes approximately 110,000 clones, about nine tenths of them seen just once. These data come from a study of T cell responses to AZD1222 COVID-19 vaccine. The study's findings and limits: Nearly half of spike-specific TCRs reportedly target variant regions that are unmutated in the B.1.351 and B.1.1.7 variants. Sampling captured repertoires only after the peak T cell response.

The CDR3 is 15 residues long. V lost 4 bases and J 0 bases, leaving 11 bases between the germline ends. CDR1 is SGDLS, CDR2 YYNGEE, per germline. This sequence joins TRBV9 and TRBJ2-1, with D tentatively TRBD1 (6 bases). The specimen comprised peripheral blood, sampled 28 days after the second AZD1222 dose. The sequence was obtained from an adult who received the AZD1222 COVID-19 vaccine. Written as DNA, the CDR3 is TGTGCCAGCAGCTCCCAGGGGAGCTCCTACAATGAGCAGTTCTTC. Translated, it gives CASSSQGSSYNEQFF. Full variable domain (rest looked up from reference TRBV9 and TRBJ2-1): DSGVTQTPKHLITATGQRVTLRCSPRSGDLSVYWYQQSLDQGLQFLIQYYNGEERAKGNILERFSAQQFPDLHSELNLSSLELGDSALYFCASSSQGSSYNEQFFGPGTRLTVL.